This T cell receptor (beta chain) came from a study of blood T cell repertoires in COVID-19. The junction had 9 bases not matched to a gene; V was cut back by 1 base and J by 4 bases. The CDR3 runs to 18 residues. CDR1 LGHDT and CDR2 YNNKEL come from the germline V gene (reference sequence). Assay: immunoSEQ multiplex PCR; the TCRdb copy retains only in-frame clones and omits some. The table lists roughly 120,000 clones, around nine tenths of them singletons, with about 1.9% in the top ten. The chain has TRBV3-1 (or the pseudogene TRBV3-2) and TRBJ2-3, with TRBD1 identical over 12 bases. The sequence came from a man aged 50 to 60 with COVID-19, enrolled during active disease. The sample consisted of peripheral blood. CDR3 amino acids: CASSQGIVGQGAADTQYF. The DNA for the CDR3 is TGTGCCAGCAGCCAAGGGATTGTGGGACAGGGGGCCGCAGATACGCAGTATTTT.